What follows are 19 T cell receptor delta chains derived from one specimen sequenced in a study of Vδ1+ human thymocytes. Notes on the study in general: Thymic TRG and TRD repertoires appeared highly polyclonal, with Gaussian CDR3 length distributions.

The template was reverse-transcribed extracted RNA. Pooled V-gene forward primers with one constant-region reverse primer generated the CDR3 amplicons by multiplex PCR. TCRdb redid clone calling on the multiplex PCR reads using CATT. The sample includes about 75,000 delta-chain clones, 30% to 40% of them seen just once. For these receptors, no antigen is known. Sequenced sample: Vdelta1+ gamma-delta thymocytes from the thymus. Subset defined: FACS-sorted CD3+ TCRalphabeta- TCRVdelta1+ TCRVdelta2- thymocytes. All receptors derive from a boy less than two years old who had congenital heart surgery.

This clone was seen a handful of times. J is TRDJ1 and V is TRDV1; TRDD3 matches at 13 bases. This CDR3 contains 20 residues. Germline V gene data show CDR1 as TSWWSYY and CDR2 as QGS. The J segment lost 5 bases and the V segment lost 6 bases, leaving 21 bases of the junction unmatched. CDR3 in amino acids: CALGSNAQGPYWGIRDKLIF. CDR3 nucleotide sequence: TGTGCTCTTGGCTCTAACGCCCAGGGTCCTTACTGGGGGATACGAGATAAACTCATCTTT.

V usage is TRDV1 and J usage is TRDJ1, with 13 positions matching TRDD3. J gave up 0 bases and V 0 bases, and 22 bases lay outside the gene matches. This CDR3 contains 24 residues. Germline V lookup: CDR1 TSWWSYY, CDR2 QGS. This CDR3 reads CALGELGFPASTGGYVDYTDKLIF. The CDR3 nucleotides are TGTGCTCTTGGGGAACTGGGCTTCCCAGCGTCGACTGGGGGATACGTGGACTACACCGATAAACTCATCTTT.

This clone was recorded only once. The J gene is TRDJ1, the V gene TRDV1; the D call may be TRDD2 or TRDD3 (6 bases each). Germline lookup yields CDR1 TSWWSYY and CDR2 QGS. CDR3 length: 22 amino acids. V was shortened by 3 bases and J by 2 bases, with 34 bases between the two germline ends. CDR3 bases: TGTGCTCTTGGGGATCACATTCCTAGGCTTCCTGGGGTGAGGGATATGACCGATAAACTCATCTTT. Translating gives CALGDHIPRLPGVRDMTDKLIF.

The chain couples TRDV1 to TRDJ1; 11 bases align to TRDD3. The CDR3 spans 25 residues. Per germline, CDR1 TSWWSYY and CDR2 QGS. The ends lost 0 bases at V and 0 bases at J; junction bases unmatched: 27. The DNA for the CDR3 is TGTGCTCTTGGGGAACTAAAGTACCGCACCAAGTACTGGGGGATAAAGGGGATGTACACCGATAAACTCATCTTT. Translation gives CALGELKYRTKYWGIKGMYTDKLIF.

The genes are TRDV1 and TRDJ1, with D possibly matching TRDD2 (6 bases). The CDR3 has 19 amino acids. Germline V CDR1 and CDR2: TSWWSYY, QGS. Trimming stripped 4 bases from V and 0 bases from J, with 24 bases between. As DNA, the CDR3 is TGTGCTCTTGGGGTCCTAACGTCCTACTCGGGGGTGTACACCGATAAACTCATCTTT. This translates into CALGVLTSYSGVYTDKLIF.

The rearrangement joins TRDV1 to TRDJ1; D is tentatively TRDD2 or TRDD3 (9 bases each). With 2 bases removed from V and 0 bases from J, the gap between germline ends came to 31 bases. Germline V lookup: CDR1 TSWWSYY, CDR2 QGS. This CDR3 region has 22 residues. CDR3 in DNA: TGTGCTCTTGGGGAATTTCGTCCTTCCTACTGGCTCTGGGGGATTCACACCGATAAACTCATCTTT. Translated, it gives CALGEFRPSYWLWGIHTDKLIF.

The chain has TRDV1 and TRDJ1, with a weak D call TRDD3 (5 bases). Trimming left V 1 base short and J 0 bases short, with 27 bases between. CDR3 size: 21 residues. Germline V CDR1 and CDR2: TSWWSYY, QGS. The CDR3 loop reads CALGERRPSGVGTQYTDKLIF. DNA for the CDR3: TGTGCTCTTGGGGAACGACGTCCGAGTGGGGTGGGGACACAGTACACCGATAAACTCATCTTT.

This chain joins TRDV1 and TRDJ1; 8 bases line up with TRDD3. The V segment lost 0 bases and the J segment 6 bases; nucleotides outside the gene matches: 21. Germline CDR1 TSWWSYY, CDR2 QGS. This CDR3 region has 20 residues. The CDR3 spells CALGELEPSPPLGIPNKLIF. Written as DNA, the CDR3 is TGTGCTCTTGGGGAACTCGAACCGTCACCCCCACTGGGGATACCGAATAAACTCATCTTT.

Only a few counts were recorded for this clone. The chain couples TRDV2 to TRDJ3; D is unclear. Germline CDR1 is GEAIGNYY and CDR2 is EKD. The CDR3 is 21 amino acids. Trimming took off 0 bases at V and 0 bases at J, with 20 bases between the two ends. As DNA, the CDR3 is TGTGCCTGTGACACCGGGTATCTGATGGGTTGTGGCTCCTGGGACACCCGACAGATGTTTTTC. Its translation is CACDTGYLMGCGSWDTRQMFF.

In this sample, this clone turned up once. The V and J genes are TRDV1 and TRDJ1; TRDD3 agrees at 9 bases. Unmatched junction bases numbered 27, after V lost 0 bases and J lost 7 bases. This CDR3 contains 22 residues. CDR1 is TSWWSYY, CDR2 QGS, per germline. In nucleotides, the CDR3 is TGTGCTCTTGGGGAACTCGGGTCCTACGATGGGGGATATAAACCCAACAAAGCTAAACTCATCTTT. As protein: CALGELGSYDGGYKPNKAKLIF.

This clone has just a few counts. The chain is built from TRDV1 and TRDJ1, with a weak D call TRDD3 (6 bases). CDR1 TSWWSYY and CDR2 QGS come from the germline V gene. The CDR3 is 19 residues long. The germline V and J ends were trimmed by 0 bases and 0 bases, with 20 bases remaining between them. CDR3 nucleotides: TGTGCTCTTGGGGAACTCCCCTCGTGGGGGTTCCGGTACACCGATAAACTCATCTTT. Its translation is CALGELPSWGFRYTDKLIF.

The chain uses TRDV1 and TRDJ1, with TRDD2 matching over 7 bases. This CDR3 has 15 residues. The trim removed 3 bases at V and 2 bases at J, leaving 6 bases unmatched. In germline, CDR1 is TSWWSYY, CDR2 QGS. CDR3 sequence reads: CALGDHIPTTDKLIF. In DNA form, the CDR3 reads TGTGCTCTTGGGGACCACATTCCTACGACCGATAAACTCATCTTT.

This clone was counted only a few times. A junction end diverges from the germline sequence, so it may reflect a read error. V is TRDV1 and J is TRDJ1; 9 bases agree with TRDD3. CDR3 size: 20 residues. CDR1 TSWWSYY and CDR2 QGS come from the germline V gene. CDR3 sequence reads: CALGDPTRAGGFGYTDKLIF. The CDR3 nucleotides are TGTGCTCTTGGGGACCCCACGCGTGCTGGGGGATTCGGGTACACCGACAAACTCATCTTT.

A few counts support this clone. The rearrangement joins TRDV1 to TRDJ1; D may be TRDD2 or TRDD3 (5 bases each). The V gene's germline CDR1 is TSWWSYY and CDR2 QGS. CDR3 length: 26 residues. Trimming stripped 2 bases from V and 0 bases from J, with 43 bases between. The CDR3 is CALGEKRHPSIILAGWASCDTDKLIF. In DNA, the CDR3 is TGTGCTCTTGGGGAAAAACGACACCCTTCGATCATTCTGGCCGGCTGGGCCTCCTGTGACACCGATAAACTCATCTTT.

The rearrangement links TRDV1 to TRDJ1, with D possibly being TRDD3 (10 bases). The CDR3 runs 19 residues. With 1 base removed from V and 11 bases from J, the gap between germline ends came to 32 bases. Germline values: CDR1 TSWWSYY, CDR2 QGS. The CDR3 DNA reads TGTGCTCTTGGGGAACAACGGGCCTTCCTACGCTGGGGGATATTAAACCTCATCTTT. This sequence encodes CALGEQRAFLRWGILNLIF.

This clone was counted between two and nine times. The rearrangement joins TRDV1 to TRDJ1; D is perhaps TRDD3 (6 bases). The length of the CDR3 is 17 residues. V was shortened by 4 bases and J by 0 bases, with 18 bases between the two germline ends. Germline loops: CDR1 TSWWSYY, CDR2 QGS. CDR3 sequence: CALGGWPLGKYTDKLIF. DNA for the CDR3: TGTGCTCTTGGGGGGTGGCCCCTGGGGAAATACACCGATAAACTCATCTTT.

A few counts support this clone. The gene calls are TRDV1 and TRDJ1, with TRDD3 matching 11 bases. CDR1 is TSWWSYY and CDR2 is QGS in the germline V gene. After removal of 4 bases from V and 0 bases from J, the junction contained 16 bases not matched to a gene. CDR3 length equals 20 residues. CDR3 in amino acids: CALGVGLPLGGYAYTDKLIF. The CDR3 bases are TGTGCTCTTGGGGTAGGCCTGCCCCTTGGGGGATACGCGTACACCGATAAACTCATCTTT.

On this clone itself: This same CDR3 is encoded by further DNA sequences in the sample. The gene calls are TRDV1 and TRDJ1; 7 nucleotides match TRDD3. Trimming at V came to 0 bases and at J to 1 base, leaving 20 bases not matched to a gene. CDR1 and CDR2 (germline): TSWWSYY, QGS. The CDR3 runs to 21 residues. The CDR3 spells CALGELPTTRTGDPFTDKLIF. Written as DNA, the CDR3 is TGTGCTCTTGGGGAACTCCCCACTACCAGGACTGGGGACCCTTTCACCGATAAACTCATCTTT.

The V call is TRDV1, the J call TRDJ1; 12 bases line up with TRDD3. The V segment lost 4 bases and the J segment 3 bases; nucleotides outside the gene matches: 15. The CDR3 runs 19 residues. Germline lookup yields CDR1 TSWWSYY and CDR2 QGS. The DNA for the CDR3 is TGTGCTCTTGGGGGAGGTTTCCCAACTGGGGGATACATACCCGATAAACTCATCTTT. Encoded protein: CALGGGFPTGGYIPDKLIF.